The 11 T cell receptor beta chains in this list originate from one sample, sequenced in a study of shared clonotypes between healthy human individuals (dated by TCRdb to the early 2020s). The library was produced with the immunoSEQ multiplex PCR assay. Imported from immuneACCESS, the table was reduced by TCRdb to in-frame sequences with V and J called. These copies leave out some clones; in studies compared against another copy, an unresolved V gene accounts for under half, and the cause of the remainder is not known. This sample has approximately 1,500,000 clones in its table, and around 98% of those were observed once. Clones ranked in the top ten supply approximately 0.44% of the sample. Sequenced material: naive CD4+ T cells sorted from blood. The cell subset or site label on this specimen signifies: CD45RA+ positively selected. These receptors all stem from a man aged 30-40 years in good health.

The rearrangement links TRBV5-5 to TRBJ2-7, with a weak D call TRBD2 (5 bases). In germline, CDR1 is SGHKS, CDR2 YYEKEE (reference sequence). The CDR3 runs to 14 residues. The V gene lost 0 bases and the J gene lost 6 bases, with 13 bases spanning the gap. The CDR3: CASSLVGLMGEQYF. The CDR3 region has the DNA TGTGCCAGCAGCTTGGTAGGACTCATGGGCGAGCAGTACTTC.

This CDR3 is CARDNTGTGGDGGYTF. The CDR3 bases are TGTGCCAGAGATAATACCGGGACAGGGGGTGATGGTGGCTACACCTTC. The chain carries TRBV5-3 and TRBJ1-2, with 11 bases identical to TRBD1. TRBV5-3 is placed among ORFs of uncertain function. The CDR3 totals 16 residues. The V and J ends lost 7 bases and 7 bases, in that order; junction bases with no gene match: 15.

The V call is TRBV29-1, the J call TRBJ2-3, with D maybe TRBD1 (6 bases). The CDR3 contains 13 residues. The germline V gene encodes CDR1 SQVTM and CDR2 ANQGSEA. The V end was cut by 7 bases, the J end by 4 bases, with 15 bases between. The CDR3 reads CSGGQRFADTQYF. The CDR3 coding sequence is TGCAGCGGAGGACAGCGCTTTGCAGATACGCAGTATTTT.

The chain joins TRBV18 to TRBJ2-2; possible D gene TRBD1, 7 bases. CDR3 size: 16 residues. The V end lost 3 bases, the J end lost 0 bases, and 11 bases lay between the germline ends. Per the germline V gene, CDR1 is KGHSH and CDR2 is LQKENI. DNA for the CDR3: TGTGCCAGCTCACCTCGCGGGACAGCGAACACCGGGGAGCTGTTTTTT. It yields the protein CASSPRGTANTGELFF.

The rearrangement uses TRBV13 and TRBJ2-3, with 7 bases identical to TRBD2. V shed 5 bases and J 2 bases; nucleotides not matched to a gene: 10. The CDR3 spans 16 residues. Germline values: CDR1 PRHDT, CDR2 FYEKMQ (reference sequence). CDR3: CASSRRPGLPTDTQYF. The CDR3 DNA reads TGTGCCAGCAGCCGTCGTCCGGGACTACCCACAGATACGCAGTATTTT.

The CDR3 coding sequence is TGTGCCAGCGCCGGACTACTCTCCTACAATGAGCAGTTCTTC. Protein product: CASAGLLSYNEQFF. The chain recombines TRBV6-1 with TRBJ2-1, with a tentative D call TRBD2 (6 bases). This CDR3 has 14 residues. V shed 8 bases and J shed 0 bases, with 11 bases lying between them. CDR1 is MNHNS, CDR2 SASEGT, per germline.

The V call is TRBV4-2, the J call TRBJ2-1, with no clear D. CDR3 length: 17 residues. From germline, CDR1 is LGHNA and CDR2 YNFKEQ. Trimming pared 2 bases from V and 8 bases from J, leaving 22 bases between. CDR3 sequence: CASSQTKSPSSVYEQFF. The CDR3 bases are TGTGCCAGCAGCCAAACAAAGTCTCCCTCCTCCGTGTATGAGCAGTTCTTC.

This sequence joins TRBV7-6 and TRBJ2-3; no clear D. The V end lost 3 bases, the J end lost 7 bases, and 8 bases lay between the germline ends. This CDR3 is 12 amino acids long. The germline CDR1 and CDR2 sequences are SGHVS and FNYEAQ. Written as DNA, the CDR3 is TGTGCCAGCAGCTTCTCACAGAATACGCAGTATTTT. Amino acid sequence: CASSFSQNTQYF.

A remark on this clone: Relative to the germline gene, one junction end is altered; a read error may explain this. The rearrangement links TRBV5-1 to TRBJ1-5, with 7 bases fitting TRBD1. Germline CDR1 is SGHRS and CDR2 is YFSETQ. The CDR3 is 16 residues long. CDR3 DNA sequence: TGCGCCAGCAGCTTGTGGGGGACAGCTATCAATGAGCCCCAGCATTTT. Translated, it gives CASSLWGTAINEPQHF.

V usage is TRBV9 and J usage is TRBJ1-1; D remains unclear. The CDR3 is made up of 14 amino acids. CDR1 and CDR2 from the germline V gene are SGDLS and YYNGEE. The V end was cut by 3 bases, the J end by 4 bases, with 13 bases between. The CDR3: CASSATPWVTEAFF. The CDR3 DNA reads TGTGCCAGCAGCGCCACACCATGGGTCACTGAAGCTTTCTTT.

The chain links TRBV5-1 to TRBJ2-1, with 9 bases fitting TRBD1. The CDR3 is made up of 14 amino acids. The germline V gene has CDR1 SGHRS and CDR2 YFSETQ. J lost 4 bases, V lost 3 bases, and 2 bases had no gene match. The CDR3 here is CASSSGTGYNEQFF. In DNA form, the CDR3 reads TGCGCCAGCAGCTCAGGGACAGGGTACAATGAGCAGTTCTTC.